This T cell receptor (beta chain) derives from a study of blood T cell repertoires in COVID-19. Study-wide background: Acute and convalescent COVID-19 samples came from the United States, Italy and Spain. PBMCs, B-cell-depleted T cells, or T cells were the source of the cDNA or gDNA that made up the material.

The CDR3 has 15 residues. The germline V gene encodes CDR1 KGHSH and CDR2 LQKENI. The trim removed 4 bases at V and 2 bases at J, leaving 6 bases unmatched. In the original analysis: The authors estimated nucleated cell counts from reference gene primer amplification. Using immunoSEQ multiplex PCR, the repertoire was profiled, and TCRdb retains in-frame clones only, with some absent. V and J calls and clone size are given by that table; D and trimming were obtained from the DNA. The table records about 14,000 clones, around 88% of them present only once. Sequencing was carried out using peripheral blood. The gene calls are TRBV18 and TRBJ2-7; 9 bases line up with TRBD1. The sequence was obtained from a human donor with active COVID-19. The donor label of this sample is uncertain. Written as DNA, the CDR3 is TGTGCCAGCTCACTAGGACAGGGGTCTACCTACGAGCAGTACTTC. Its protein product is CASSLGQGSTYEQYF.